This T cell receptor beta chain was captured by sequencing in a study of CD8+CD57+ T cells in acquired aplastic anemia. Study background: Average DNA yield from sorted CD4+ and CD8+ cells was approximately 3 ug.

General study points: Any difference that existed in CD8+ Simpson's diversity between patients and controls was not significant. Overlap between patients and controls comprised 25 to 30 CD8+ CDR3 sequences.

TCR beta VDJ combinations and CDR3 sequences were profiled from genomic DNA. Via MiXCR, TCRdb re-called the reads, giving one row per CDR3 protein. The data hold about half a million distinct CDR3 sequences, with around 33% observed a single time. The CDR3 is 13 amino acids. Trimming pared 11 bases from V and 4 bases from J, leaving 15 bases between. The germline V gene has CDR1 KGHDR and CDR2 SFDVKD. On this clonotype itself: Antigen specificity is unknown.

An expansion of CD8+CD57+ cells by flow cytometry had been shown in patients chosen for sequencing. Every patient had severe acquired aplastic anemia. The rearrangement joins TRBV24-1 to TRBJ2-3, with D perhaps assigned TRBD1 or TRBD2 (5 bases each). This TCR was recovered from a human donor with aplastic anemia. The sequenced material came from sorted CD4+, CD8+, or CD8+CD57+ T cells (not recorded which) from PBMCs. The CDR3 loop is CASIPRGADTQYF. CDR3 nucleotides: TGTGCCAGCATTCCTAGGGGAGCAGATACGCAGTATTTT.